The rows below give T cell receptor beta chains drawn from one sample of a study of naive CD8 T cells in extremely preterm neonates. TCRdb's copy holds only in-frame clones and misses some; the assay was immunoSEQ multiplex PCR. The table lists 21,000 or so clones, 88% of them singletons. Sequenced sample: naive CD8+ T cells from cord blood. These TCRs come from a boy who was born preterm. Both conserved end residues are part of each CDR3. D genes are given only for firm matches. The listing skips clone size in some rows; elsewhere it reads once, few, many or a size class.

v_call	clone_size	j_call	d_call	cdr3_aa	cdr3_nt
TRBV9	.	TRBJ2-2	TRBD2	CASSASGGNTGELFF	TGTGCCAGCAGCGCTAGCGGGGGTAACACCGGGGAGCTGTTTTTT
TRBV30	.	TRBJ2-7	TRBD1	CAWSVGTGVYEQYF	TGTGCCTGGAGTGTAGGGACAGGGGTTTACGAGCAGTACTTC
TRBV10-3	.	TRBJ1-6	TRBD1	CAISDRGSSYNSPLHF	TGTGCCATCAGTGACAGGGGGAGCTCCTATAATTCACCCCTCCACTTT
TRBV10-2	.	TRBJ2-7	.	CASSVGHSYEQYF	TGCGCCAGCTCTGTAGGACACTCCTACGAGCAGTACTTC
TRBV7-9	.	TRBJ2-7	.	CASSQITYEQYF	TGTGCCAGCAGCCAGATAACCTACGAGCAGTACTTC
TRBV19	.	TRBJ1-2	.	CASSIGQRSNYGYTF	TGTGCCAGTAGTATCGGACAGCGTTCTAACTATGGCTACACCTTC
TRBV30	.	TRBJ2-2	TRBD1	CAWSQGAGELFF	TGTGCCTGGAGTCAGGGGGCCGGGGAGCTGTTTTTT
TRBV7-9	.	TRBJ2-1	.	CASSLRDNSYNEQFF	TGTGCCAGCAGCTTACGGGACAACTCCTACAATGAGCAGTTCTTC
TRBV10-3	.	TRBJ2-3	.	CAIRQAGDLTDTQYF	TGTGCCATCAGGCAAGCAGGGGATTTGACAGATACGCAGTATTTT
TRBV5-1	.	TRBJ1-2	TRBD1	CASSFWTGDGYTF	TGCGCCAGCAGCTTCTGGACAGGGGACGGCTACACCTTC
TRBV30	.	TRBJ1-2	.	CAWSVEAEGYTF	TGTGCCTGGAGTGTAGAGGCGGAGGGCTACACCTTC
TRBV9	.	TRBJ1-1	TRBD1	CASSAGGTEAFF	TGTGCCAGCAGCGCAGGGGGCACTGAAGCTTTCTTT
TRBV30	once	TRBJ1-4	.	CAWSEKLFF	TGTGCCTGGAGTGAAAAACTGTTTTTT
TRBV7-9	.	TRBJ1-6	.	CASSPTASNSPLHF	TGTGCCAGCAGCCCGACAGCTTCTAATTCACCCCTCCACTTT
TRBV5-1	.	TRBJ2-2	TRBD2	CASSLTSGESGELFF	TGCGCCAGCAGCTTGACTAGCGGGGAGTCCGGGGAGCTGTTTTTT
TRBV5-1	.	TRBJ2-1	TRBD2	CASSLAPGGLPEQFF	TGCGCCAGCAGCTTGGCGCCGGGGGGGCTCCCCGAGCAGTTCTTC
TRBV25-1	.	TRBJ2-3	TRBD2	CASSEYSSGGSSTDTQYF	TGTGCCAGCAGTGAATATAGTAGCGGGGGGTCTAGCACAGATACGCAGTATTTT
TRBV7-9	.	TRBJ1-2	TRBD1	CASSVPGQSIYGYTF	TGTGCCAGCAGCGTACCGGGACAGAGTATCTATGGCTACACCTTC
TRBV7-9	.	TRBJ2-7	TRBD1	CASSVSPGQGAYEQYF	TGTGCCAGCAGCGTAAGCCCGGGACAGGGGGCCTACGAGCAGTACTTC
TRBV13	once	TRBJ1-1	.	CASSPGQNTEAFF	TGTGCCAGCAGCCCGGGACAGAACACTGAAGCTTTCTTT